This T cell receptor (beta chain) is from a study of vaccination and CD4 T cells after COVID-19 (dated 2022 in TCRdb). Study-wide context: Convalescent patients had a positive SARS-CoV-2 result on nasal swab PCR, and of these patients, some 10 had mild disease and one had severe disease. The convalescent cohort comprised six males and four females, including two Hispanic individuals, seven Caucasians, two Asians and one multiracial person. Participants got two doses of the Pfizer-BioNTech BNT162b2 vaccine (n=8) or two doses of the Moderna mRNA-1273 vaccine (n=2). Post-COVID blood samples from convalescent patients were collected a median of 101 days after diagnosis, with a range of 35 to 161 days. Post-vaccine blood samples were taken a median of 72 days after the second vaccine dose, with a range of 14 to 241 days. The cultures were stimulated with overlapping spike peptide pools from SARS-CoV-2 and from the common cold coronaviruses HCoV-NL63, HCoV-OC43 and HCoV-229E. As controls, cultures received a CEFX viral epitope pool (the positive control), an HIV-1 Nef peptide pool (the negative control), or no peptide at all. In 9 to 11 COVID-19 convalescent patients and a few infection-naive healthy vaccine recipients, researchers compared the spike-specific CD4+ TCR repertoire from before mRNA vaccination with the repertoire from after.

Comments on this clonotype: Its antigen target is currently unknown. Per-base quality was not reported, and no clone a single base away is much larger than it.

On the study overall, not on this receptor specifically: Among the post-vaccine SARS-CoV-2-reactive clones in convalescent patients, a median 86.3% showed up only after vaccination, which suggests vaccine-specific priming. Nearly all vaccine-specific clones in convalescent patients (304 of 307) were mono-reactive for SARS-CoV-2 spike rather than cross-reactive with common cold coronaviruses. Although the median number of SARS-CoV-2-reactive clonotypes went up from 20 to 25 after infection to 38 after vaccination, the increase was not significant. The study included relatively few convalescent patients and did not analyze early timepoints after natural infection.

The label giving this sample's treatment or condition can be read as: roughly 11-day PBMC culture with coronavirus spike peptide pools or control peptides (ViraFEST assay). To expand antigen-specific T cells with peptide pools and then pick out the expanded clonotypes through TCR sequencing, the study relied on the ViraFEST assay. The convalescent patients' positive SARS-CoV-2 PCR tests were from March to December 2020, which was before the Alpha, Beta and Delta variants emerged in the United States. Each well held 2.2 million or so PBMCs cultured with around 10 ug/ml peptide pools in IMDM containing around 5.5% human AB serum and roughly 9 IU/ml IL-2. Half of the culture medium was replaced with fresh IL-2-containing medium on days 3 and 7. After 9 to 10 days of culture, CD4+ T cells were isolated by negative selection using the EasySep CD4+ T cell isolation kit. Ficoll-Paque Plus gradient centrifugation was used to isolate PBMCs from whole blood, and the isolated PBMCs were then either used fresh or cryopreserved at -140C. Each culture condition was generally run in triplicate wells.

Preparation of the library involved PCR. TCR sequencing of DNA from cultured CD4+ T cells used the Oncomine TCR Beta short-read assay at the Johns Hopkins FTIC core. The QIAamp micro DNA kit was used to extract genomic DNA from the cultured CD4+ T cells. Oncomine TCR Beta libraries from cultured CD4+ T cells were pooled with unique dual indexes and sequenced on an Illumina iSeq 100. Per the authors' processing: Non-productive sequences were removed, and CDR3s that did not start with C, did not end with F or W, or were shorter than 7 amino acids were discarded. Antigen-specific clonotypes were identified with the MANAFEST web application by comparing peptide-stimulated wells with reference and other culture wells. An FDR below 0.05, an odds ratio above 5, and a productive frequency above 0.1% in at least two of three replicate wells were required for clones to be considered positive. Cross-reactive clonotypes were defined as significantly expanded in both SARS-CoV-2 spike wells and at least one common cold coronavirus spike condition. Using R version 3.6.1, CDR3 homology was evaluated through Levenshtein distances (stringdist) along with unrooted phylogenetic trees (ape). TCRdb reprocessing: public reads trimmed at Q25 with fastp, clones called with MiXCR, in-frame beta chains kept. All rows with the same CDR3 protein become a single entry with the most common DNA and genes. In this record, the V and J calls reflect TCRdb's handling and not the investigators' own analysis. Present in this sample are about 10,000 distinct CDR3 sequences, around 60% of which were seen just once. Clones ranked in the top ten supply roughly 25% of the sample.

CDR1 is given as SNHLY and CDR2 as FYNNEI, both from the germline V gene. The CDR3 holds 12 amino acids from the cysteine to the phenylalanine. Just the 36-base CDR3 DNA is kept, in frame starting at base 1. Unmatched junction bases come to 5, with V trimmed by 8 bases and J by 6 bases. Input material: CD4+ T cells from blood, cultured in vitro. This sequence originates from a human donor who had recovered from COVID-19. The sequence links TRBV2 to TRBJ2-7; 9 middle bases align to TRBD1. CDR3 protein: CASGTGFSEQYF. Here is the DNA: TGTGCCAGCGGGACAGGGTTTTCCGAGCAGTACTTC.